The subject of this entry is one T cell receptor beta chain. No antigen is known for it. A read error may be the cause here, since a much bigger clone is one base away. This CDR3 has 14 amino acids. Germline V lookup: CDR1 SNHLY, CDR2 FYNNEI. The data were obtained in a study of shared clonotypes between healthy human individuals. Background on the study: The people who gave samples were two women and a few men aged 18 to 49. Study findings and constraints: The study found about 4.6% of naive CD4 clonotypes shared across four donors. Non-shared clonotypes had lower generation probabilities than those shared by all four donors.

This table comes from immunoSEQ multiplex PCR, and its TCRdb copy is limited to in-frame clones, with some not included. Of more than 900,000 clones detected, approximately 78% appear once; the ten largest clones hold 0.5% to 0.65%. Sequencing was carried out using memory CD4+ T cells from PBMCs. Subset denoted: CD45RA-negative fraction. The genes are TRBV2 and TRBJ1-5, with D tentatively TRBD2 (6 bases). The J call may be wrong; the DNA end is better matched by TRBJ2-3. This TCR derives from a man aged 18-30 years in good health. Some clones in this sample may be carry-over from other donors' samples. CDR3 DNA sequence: TGTGCCAGTGCGGAACGGGGGATCGGTCAGCCCCAGTATTTT. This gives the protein CASAERGIGQPQYF.